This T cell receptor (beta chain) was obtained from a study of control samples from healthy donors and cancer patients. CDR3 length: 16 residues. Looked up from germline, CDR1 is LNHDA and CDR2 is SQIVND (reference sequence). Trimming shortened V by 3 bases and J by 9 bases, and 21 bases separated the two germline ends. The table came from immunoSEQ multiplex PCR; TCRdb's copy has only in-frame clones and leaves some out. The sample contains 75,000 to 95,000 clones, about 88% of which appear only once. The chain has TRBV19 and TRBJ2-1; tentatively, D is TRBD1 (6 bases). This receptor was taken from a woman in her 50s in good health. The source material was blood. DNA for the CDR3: TGTGCCAGTAGTATCAGGGGTCTTAGAGGCTTAGGTGAGCAGTTCTTC. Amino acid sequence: CASSIRGLRGLGEQFF.